This entry lists 30 T cell receptor beta chains sequenced from one sample in a study of T cells after yellow fever vaccination. MiXCR, run by TCRdb on the 5' RACE reads, gives a single entry per CDR3 protein. The sample holds a few hundred thousand distinct CDR3 sequences, roughly a sixth seen once. The sample here was PBMCs, taken more than 4 days after the first yellow fever vaccination. The receptors here all came from a man between 18 and 35 years old who received the YFV17D yellow fever vaccine.

This chain links TRBV7-2 with TRBJ2-1, with 8 bases aligning to TRBD2. With V trimmed by 1 base and J by 9 bases, 5 bases remained unmatched. Germline CDR1 reads SGHTA; CDR2 reads FQGNSA. The CDR3 contains 14 residues. CDR3 coding DNA: TGTGCCAGCAGCTTAGGTAGCGGGGCCGGTGAGCAGTTCTTC. This sequence encodes CASSLGSGAGEQFF.

In its sample, this clonotype was seen a few times. DNA for the CDR3: TGTGCCAGCACCGACCATAAGAAATCATATACGCAGTATTTT. Residues: CASTDHKKSYTQYF. The rearrangement uses TRBV5-5 and TRBJ2-3; no definite D call. The CDR3 is made up of 14 amino acids. Per the germline V gene, CDR1 is SGHKS and CDR2 is YYEKEE (reference sequence). The ends were cut back, 6 bases at V and 7 bases at J, with 18 bases in the middle.

The genes are TRBV19 and TRBJ1-2; a weak D match, TRBD1 (5 bases). The V end lost 7 bases, the J end lost 3 bases, and 30 bases lay between the germline ends. Germline-derived CDR1 and CDR2 are LNHDA and SQIVND (reference sequence). This CDR3 has 19 amino acids. This chain's CDR3 is CASIDWKWDAKGSDYGYTF. CDR3 DNA sequence: TGTGCCAGTATAGACTGGAAGTGGGACGCCAAAGGTTCGGACTATGGCTACACCTTC.

Concerning this clonotype: At one end the junction does not follow the germline gene, possibly because of a read error. V usage is TRBV23-1 and J usage is TRBJ2-5; no clear D. TRBV23-1 is an ORF, and what it does is uncertain. The CDR3 consists of 15 residues. The CDR3 nucleotides are TGTGTCAGCAGTCAACAGCTGCGCCAAGCAGAGACCCAGTACTTC. Protein product: CVSSQQLRQAETQYF.

The chain combines TRBV7-9 with TRBJ1-2; D is unclear. Trimming stripped 2 bases from V and 4 bases from J, with 14 bases between. The CDR3 totals 15 residues. Germline CDR1 and CDR2: SEHNR and FQNEAQ (reference sequence). The CDR3 region has the DNA TGTGCCAGCAGCTTACGTGAACAATGGAGCTATGGCTACACCTTC. The encoded protein is CASSLREQWSYGYTF.

The V call is TRBV4-2, the J call TRBJ1-3; no firm D call. Per germline, CDR1 LGHNA and CDR2 YNFKEQ. The length of the CDR3 is 17 residues. Between the trimmed V and J ends, which lost 0 bases and 0 bases, there was a span of 12 bases. The CDR3 here is CASSQETTSDSGNTIYF. CDR3 sequence (DNA): TGTGCCAGCAGCCAAGAGACCACCTCCGACTCTGGAAACACCATATATTTT.

This clonotype was counted ten times or more. The chain has TRBV12-3 or TRBV12-4 and TRBJ1-1; D gene uncertain. Trimming removed 6 bases from V and 1 base from J, with 3 bases in between. The CDR3 spans 11 residues. The CDR3 region is CASRSNTEAFF. The CDR3 DNA follows: TGTGCCAGCAGATCGAACACTGAAGCTTTCTTT.

The rearrangement links TRBV7-3 to TRBJ1-5; D gene uncertain. CDR1 and CDR2 from the germline V gene are SGHTA and FQGTGA. This CDR3 comprises 13 residues. Trimming took 2 bases from V and 5 from J, leaving 7 bases between them. The CDR3 region is CASSLQRDQPQHF. The CDR3 DNA is TGTGCCAGCAGCTTACAGAGGGATCAGCCCCAGCATTTT.

The chain employs TRBV9 and TRBJ2-7; TRBD2 is a possible D gene (5 bases). V was cut by 4 bases and J by 0 bases, with 14 bases left in between. The CDR3 is 15 amino acids. Looked up from germline, CDR1 is SGDLS and CDR2 is YYNGEE. The CDR3 sequence: CASSPSEDSSYEQYV. CDR3 in DNA: TGTGCCAGCAGCCCCTCGGAGGATAGCTCCTACGAGCAGTACGTC.

The chain links TRBV6-1 to TRBJ2-2, with D tentatively TRBD1 (6 bases). The germline V gene has CDR1 MNHNS and CDR2 SASEGT. V was pared by 6 bases and J by 4 bases, with 15 bases between. This CDR3 region has 15 residues. CDR3 sequence (DNA): TGTGCCAGCAGAATAAACAGGGTTAGCACCGGGGAGCTGTTTTTT. It yields the protein CASRINRVSTGELFF.

This clonotype was picked up a small number of times. V and J are TRBV4-3 and TRBJ1-4, with D perhaps TRBD1 (6 bases). Germline loops: CDR1 LGHNA, CDR2 YSLEER. The V and J ends lost 3 bases and 2 bases respectively, with 13 bases between them. The CDR3 covers 16 residues. In nucleotides, the CDR3 is TGCGCCAGCAGCCATGGGGGGCTTGGGACTAATGAAAAACTGTTTTTT. Translated: CASSHGGLGTNEKLFF.

This clonotype was recorded at least ten times. CDR3 region: CASSYPGHLNTEAFF. The CDR3 region has the DNA TGTGCCAGCAGCTACCCAGGACACCTGAACACTGAAGCTTTCTTT. V is TRBV7-9 and J is TRBJ1-1; a weak D match, TRBD1 (5 bases). The CDR3 runs to 15 residues. CDR1 is SEHNR and CDR2 is FQNEAQ in the germline V gene (reference sequence). V was pared by 4 bases and J by 0 bases, with 12 bases between. Drawing the rest from reference TRBV7-9 and TRBJ1-1, the complete variable domain is DTGVSQNPRHKITKRGQNVTFRCDPISEHNRLYWYRQTLGQGPEFLTYFQNEAQLEKSRLLSDRFSAERPKGSFSTLEIQRTEQGDSAMYLCASSYPGHLNTEAFFGQGTRLTVV.

This clonotype has just a few counts. V is TRBV18 and J is TRBJ2-3; unclear D gene. CDR3 length equals 16 residues. CDR1 and CDR2 from the germline V gene are KGHSH and LQKENI. Trimming cost V 6 bases and J 0 bases, with 16 bases left between them. The DNA for the CDR3 is TGTGCCAGCTCTTGGATGGGATCACAAAGCACAGATACGCAGTATTTT. Translating it yields CASSWMGSQSTDTQYF.

The chain carries TRBV2 and TRBJ1-2, with a tentative D call TRBD1 (6 bases). The CDR3 consists of 16 residues. Trimming shortened V by 3 bases and J by 1 base, and 15 bases separated the two germline ends. CDR1 and CDR2 from the germline V gene are SNHLY and FYNNEI. In DNA, the CDR3 is TGTGCCAGCAGTGATCTGACAGGATCCTTTAACTATGGCTACACCTTC. As protein: CASSDLTGSFNYGYTF.

This clonotype came up many times. The chain employs TRBV13 and TRBJ2-3, with 9 positions matching TRBD1. The CDR3 loop spans 16 amino acids. Germline values: CDR1 PRHDT, CDR2 FYEKMQ (reference sequence). V shed 5 bases, J shed 0 bases, and the junction held 6 bases outside the gene matches. CDR3 amino acids: CASSDRQGESTDTQYF. CDR3 DNA: TGTGCCAGCAGCGACAGACAGGGGGAGAGCACAGATACGCAGTATTTT.

This clonotype turned up a few times. The chain combines TRBV14 with TRBJ2-5; 7 bases agree with TRBD1. CDR1 SGHDN and CDR2 FVKESK come from the germline V gene. The V and J ends lost 3 bases and 5 bases, in that order; junction bases with no gene match: 6. The CDR3 is 14 amino acids. The CDR3 DNA follows: TGTGCCAGCAGCCATTCGACAGGGATCGAGACCCAGTACTTC. Its protein product is CASSHSTGIETQYF.

This chain joins TRBV5-1 and TRBJ2-3; 7 positions match TRBD2. The germline CDR1 and CDR2 sequences are SGHRS and YFSETQ. Trimming cost V 5 bases and J 0 bases; bases outside gene matches: 6. The CDR3 length is 15 residues. CDR3 nucleotide sequence: TGCGCCAGCAGGAGGCCGGGGGGTAGCACAGATACGCAGTATTTT. Translated: CASRRPGGSTDTQYF. The full variable domain, its missing parts supplied by reference TRBV5-1 and TRBJ2-3, is KAGVTQTPRYLIKTRGQQVTLSCSPISGHRSVSWYQQTPGQGLQFLFEYFSETQRNKGNFPGRFSGRQFSNSRSEMNVSTLELGDSALYLCASRRPGGSTDTQYFGPGTRLTVL.

There are a few counts of this clonotype. CDR3 DNA sequence: TGTGCCTGGACCTTGAGGGGGACAACCCTCCACTTT. It specifies CAWTLRGTTLHF. This chain uses TRBV30 with TRBJ1-6, with a possible D match to TRBD1 (6 bases). The CDR3 spans 12 residues. Trimming took 4 bases from V and 14 from J, leaving 15 bases between them. Germline assignment: CDR1 GTSNPN and CDR2 SVGIG (reference sequence).

This clonotype was counted many times. This rearrangement joins TRBV5-6 to TRBJ1-5; D gene unclear. The CDR3 spans 15 residues. The germline V gene encodes CDR1 SGHDT and CDR2 YYEEEE. Trimming stripped 2 bases from V and 5 bases from J, with 14 bases between. Here the CDR3 DNA reads TGTGCCAGCAGCTTCTACTTTGGGCCGTATCAGCCCCAGCATTTT. Translating gives CASSFYFGPYQPQHF.

The chain employs TRBV9 and TRBJ2-1, with D possibly matching TRBD2 (5 bases). Germline V gene data show CDR1 as SGDLS and CDR2 as YYNGEE. The ends were cut back, 3 bases at V and 0 bases at J, with 19 bases in the middle. This CDR3 spans 18 amino acids. The DNA of the CDR3 is TGTGCCAGCAGCGCTCGGGGTCTTCCGGGGAGCTCCTACAATGAGCAGTTCTTC. Its translation: CASSARGLPGSSYNEQFF.

A few counts support this clonotype. This chain links TRBV7-9 with TRBJ2-3; TRBD1 matches at 11 bases. The V gene end was trimmed by 5 bases and the J gene end by 9 bases; junction bases not matched to a gene: 7. This CDR3 is built from 14 residues. CDR1 and CDR2 from the germline V gene are SEHNR and FQNEAQ (reference sequence). Here the CDR3 reads CASSGRDRGDTQYF. The CDR3 region has the DNA TGTGCCAGCAGCGGCCGGGACAGGGGGGACACGCAGTATTTT.

This chain connects TRBV11-2 to TRBJ2-1; D is uncertain. Germline V gene lookup returns CDR1 SGHAT and CDR2 FQNNGV. Trimming left V 0 bases short and J 7 bases short, with 25 bases between. CDR3 length equals 19 residues. Here the CDR3 DNA reads TGTGCCAGCAGCTTAGATATTGGCGCCGGGTCGTGGGAATTGAATGAGCAGTTCTTC. Protein product: CASSLDIGAGSWELNEQFF.

The V call is TRBV4-2, the J call TRBJ2-1, with D uncertain. Germline V gene sequence: CDR1 LGHNA, CDR2 YNFKEQ. V lost 0 bases, J lost 0 bases, and 6 bases lay in between. This CDR3 contains 15 residues. This CDR3 reads CASSQEWSSYNEQFF. The CDR3 nucleotides are TGTGCCAGCAGCCAAGAATGGAGCTCCTACAATGAGCAGTTCTTC.

This clonotype occurred many times. The chain links TRBV4-3 to TRBJ2-7; TRBD2 matches 9 bases. Per germline, CDR1 LGHNA and CDR2 YSLEER. This CDR3 comprises 16 residues. V dropped 4 bases and J dropped 2; count of bases not matched to a gene: 9. Written as DNA, the CDR3 is TGCGCCAGCAGCCCCTCGCTTGCTAGCGGGGCCTACGAGCAGTACTTC. It specifies CASSPSLASGAYEQYF.

The CDR3 reads CASSLAVDGGETQYF. DNA for the CDR3: TGCGCCAGCAGCTTGGCCGTGGATGGGGGTGAGACCCAGTACTTC. V and J are TRBV5-1 and TRBJ2-5; tentatively, D is TRBD1 or TRBD2 (5 bases each). The CDR3 is 15 residues long. Trimming removed 0 bases at V and 5 bases at J, with 14 bases between. Germline V CDR1 and CDR2: SGHRS, YFSETQ. Based on the CDR3 plus reference TRBV5-1 and TRBJ2-5, the full variable domain is KAGVTQTPRYLIKTRGQQVTLSCSPISGHRSVSWYQQTPGQGLQFLFEYFSETQRNKGNFPGRFSGRQFSNSRSEMNVSTLELGDSALYLCASSLAVDGGETQYFGPGTRLLVL.

The chain uses TRBV11-2 and TRBJ2-3; 10 bases map to TRBD2. Germline lookup yields CDR1 SGHAT and CDR2 FQNNGV. J gave up 5 bases and V 3 bases, and 8 bases lay outside the gene matches. The CDR3 runs to 16 residues. CDR3 DNA: TGTGCCAGCAGCTTCGACGGGCTAGCGGGGGAAGATACGCAGTATTTT. Its translation: CASSFDGLAGEDTQYF.

The J gene is TRBJ2-7, the V gene TRBV6-2 or TRBV6-3; TRBD1 might be the D (6 bases). This CDR3 is built from 15 residues. Trimming pared 6 bases from V and 4 bases from J, leaving 19 bases between. In germline, CDR1 is MNHEY, CDR2 SVGEGT. CDR3 DNA sequence: TGTGCCAGCAGAAGCGTCAGGGGATTAGGGTACGAGCAGTACGTC. As protein: CASRSVRGLGYEQYV.

This clonotype turned up a few times. The chain links TRBV4-3 to TRBJ1-5, with TRBD1 as a possible D gene (5 bases). Trimming removed 0 bases at V and 5 bases at J, with 11 bases between. The germline V gene has CDR1 LGHNA and CDR2 YSLEER. The CDR3 is made up of 15 amino acids. CDR3 loop: CASSQDTGSDQPQHF. The CDR3 nucleotides read TGCGCCAGCAGCCAAGACACAGGTTCGGATCAGCCCCAGCATTTT.

This clonotype was seen only a few times. V usage is TRBV19 and J usage is TRBJ1-5; the match to TRBD1 covers 9 bases. Germline V CDR1 and CDR2: LNHDA, SQIVND (reference sequence). This CDR3 has 18 amino acids. J lost 6 bases, V lost 5 bases, and 17 bases had no gene match. This CDR3 is CASSLNGPRQGVSQPQHF. CDR3 bases: TGTGCCAGTAGTCTAAACGGCCCCAGACAGGGGGTAAGTCAGCCCCAGCATTTT.

The gene calls are TRBV20-1 and TRBJ2-3; D is possibly TRBD2 (6 bases). The CDR3 is made up of 18 amino acids. Germline values: CDR1 DFQATT, CDR2 SNEGSKA (reference sequence). The V gene lost 5 bases and the J gene lost 1 base, with 25 bases spanning the gap. As DNA, the CDR3 is TGCAGTGCTTCGGGAGACTCAACGAGGGACTTACGCACAGATACGCAGTATTTT. This sequence encodes CSASGDSTRDLRTDTQYF.